This T cell receptor (beta chain) was profiled in a study of blood T cell repertoires in COVID-19. Study overall: Both acute and convalescent COVID-19 samples were obtained from the United States, Italy and Spain. Sample material is recorded as cDNA or gDNA derived from T cells, B-cell-depleted T cells, or PBMCs.

The assay was immunoSEQ multiplex PCR, and TCRdb's table has in-frame clones only and misses some. The sample yields roughly 180,000 clones, around 85% seen once. The receptor comes from a woman aged 55 to 70 with acute or convalescent COVID-19. Sample: peripheral blood.

CDR3 DNA: TGTGCCAGCAGCTTCGGACAGACAGATACGCAGTATTTT. This gives the protein CASSFGQTDTQYF. V usage is TRBV7-8 and J usage is TRBJ2-3, with D possibly TRBD1 on 6 matching bases. Germline assignment: CDR1 SGHVS and CDR2 FQNEAQ. The V and J ends lost 3 bases and 3 bases respectively, with 7 bases between them. The CDR3 has 13 amino acids.